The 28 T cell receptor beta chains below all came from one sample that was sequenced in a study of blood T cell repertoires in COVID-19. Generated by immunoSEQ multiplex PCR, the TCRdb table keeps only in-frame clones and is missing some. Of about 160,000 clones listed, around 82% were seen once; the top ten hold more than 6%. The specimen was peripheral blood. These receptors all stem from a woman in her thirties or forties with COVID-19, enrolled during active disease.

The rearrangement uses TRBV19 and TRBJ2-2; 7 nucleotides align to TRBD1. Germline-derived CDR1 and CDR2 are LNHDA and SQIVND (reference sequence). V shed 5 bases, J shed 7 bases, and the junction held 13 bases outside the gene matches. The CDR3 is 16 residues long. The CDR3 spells CASSPQGTAYGGELFF. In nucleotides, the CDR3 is TGTGCCAGTAGTCCTCAGGGGACAGCCTACGGCGGGGAGCTGTTTTTT.

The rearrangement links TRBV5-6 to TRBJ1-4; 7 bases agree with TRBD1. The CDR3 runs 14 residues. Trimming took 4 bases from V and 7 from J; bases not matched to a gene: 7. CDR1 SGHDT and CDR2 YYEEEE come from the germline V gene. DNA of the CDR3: TGTGCCAGCAGCATTCGGACAGGCGGTGAAAAACTGTTTTTT. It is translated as CASSIRTGGEKLFF. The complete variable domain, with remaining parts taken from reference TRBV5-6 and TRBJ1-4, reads DAGVTQSPTHLIKTRGQQVTLRCSPKSGHDTVSWYQQALGQGPQFIFQYYEEEERQRGNFPDRFSGHQFPNYSSELNVNALLLGDSALYLCASSIRTGGEKLFFGSGTQLSVL.

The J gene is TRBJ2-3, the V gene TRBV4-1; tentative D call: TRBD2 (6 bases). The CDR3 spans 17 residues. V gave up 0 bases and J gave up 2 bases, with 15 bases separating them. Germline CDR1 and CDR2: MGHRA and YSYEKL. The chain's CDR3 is CASSQDGLAPITDTQYF. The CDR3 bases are TGCGCCAGCAGCCAAGATGGGCTAGCGCCCATCACAGATACGCAGTATTTT.

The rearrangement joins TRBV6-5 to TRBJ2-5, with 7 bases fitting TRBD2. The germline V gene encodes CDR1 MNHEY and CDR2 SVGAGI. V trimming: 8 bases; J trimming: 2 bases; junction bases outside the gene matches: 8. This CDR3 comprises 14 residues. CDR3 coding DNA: TGTGCCAGCCGTTCTCACGGGGGGCAAGAGACCCAGTACTTC. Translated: CASRSHGGQETQYF.

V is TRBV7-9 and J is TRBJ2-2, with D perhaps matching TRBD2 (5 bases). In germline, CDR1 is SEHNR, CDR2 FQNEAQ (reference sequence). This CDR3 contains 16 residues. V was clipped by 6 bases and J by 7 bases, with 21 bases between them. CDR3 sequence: CASRYDRAAGIGELFF. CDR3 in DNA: TGTGCCAGCAGATACGACCGGGCCGCGGGTATCGGGGAGCTGTTTTTT.

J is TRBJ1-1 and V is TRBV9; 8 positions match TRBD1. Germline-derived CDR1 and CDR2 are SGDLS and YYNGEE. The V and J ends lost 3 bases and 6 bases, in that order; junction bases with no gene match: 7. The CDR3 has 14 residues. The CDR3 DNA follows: TGTGCCAGCAGCGCATTCGGGACAGGAGCTGAAGCTTTCTTT. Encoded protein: CASSAFGTGAEAFF.

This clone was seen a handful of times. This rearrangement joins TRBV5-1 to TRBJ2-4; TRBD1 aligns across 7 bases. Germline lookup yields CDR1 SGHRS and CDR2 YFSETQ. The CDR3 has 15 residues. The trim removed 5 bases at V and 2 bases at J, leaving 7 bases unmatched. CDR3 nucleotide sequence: TGCGCCAGCAGGGCTACGGGACAGTCCAAAAACATTCAGTACTTC. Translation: CASRATGQSKNIQYF.

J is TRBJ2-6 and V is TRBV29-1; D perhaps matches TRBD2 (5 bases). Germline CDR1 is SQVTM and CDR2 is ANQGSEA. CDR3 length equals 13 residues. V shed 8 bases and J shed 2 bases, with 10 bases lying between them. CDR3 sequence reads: CSSGDPGANVLTF. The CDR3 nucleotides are TGCAGCTCCGGGGATCCTGGGGCCAACGTCCTGACTTTC.

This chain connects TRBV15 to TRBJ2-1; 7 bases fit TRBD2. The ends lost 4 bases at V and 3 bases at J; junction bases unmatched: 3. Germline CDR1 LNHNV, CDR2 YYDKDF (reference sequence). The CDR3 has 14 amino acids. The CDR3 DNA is TGTGCCACCAGCAATTGGGGGGGCTACAATGAGCAGTTCTTC. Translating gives CATSNWGGYNEQFF.

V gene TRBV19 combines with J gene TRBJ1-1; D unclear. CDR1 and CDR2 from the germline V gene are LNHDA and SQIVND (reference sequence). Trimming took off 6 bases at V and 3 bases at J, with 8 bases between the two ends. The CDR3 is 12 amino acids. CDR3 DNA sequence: TGTGCCAGTAGAGCGGGGTACACTGAAGCTTTCTTT. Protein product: CASRAGYTEAFF.

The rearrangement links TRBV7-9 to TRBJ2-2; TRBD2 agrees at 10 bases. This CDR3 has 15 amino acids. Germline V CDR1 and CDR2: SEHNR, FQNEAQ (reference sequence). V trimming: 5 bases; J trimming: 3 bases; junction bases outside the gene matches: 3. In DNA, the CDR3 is TGTGCCAGCAGCCTTACTAGCGGGGACACCGGGGAGCTGTTTTTT. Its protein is CASSLTSGDTGELFF.

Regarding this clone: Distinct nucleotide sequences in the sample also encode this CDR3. Here the CDR3 reads CASRRGGGETQYF. CDR3 DNA sequence: TGTGCCAGCAGGCGGGGGGGCGGTGAGACCCAGTACTTC. The chain couples TRBV2 to TRBJ2-5; 9 nucleotides agree with TRBD2. V was pared by 6 bases and J by 5 bases, with 4 bases of the junction left unmatched. This CDR3 comprises 13 residues. The germline V gene has CDR1 SNHLY and CDR2 FYNNEI.

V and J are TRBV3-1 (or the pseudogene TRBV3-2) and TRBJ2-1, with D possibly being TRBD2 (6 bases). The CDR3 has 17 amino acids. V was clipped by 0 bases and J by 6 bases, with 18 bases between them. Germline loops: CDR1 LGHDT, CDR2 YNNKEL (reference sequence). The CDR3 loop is CASSQDTRGTGFNEQFF. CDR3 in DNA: TGTGCCAGCAGCCAAGATACTCGCGGGACTGGCTTCAATGAGCAGTTCTTC.

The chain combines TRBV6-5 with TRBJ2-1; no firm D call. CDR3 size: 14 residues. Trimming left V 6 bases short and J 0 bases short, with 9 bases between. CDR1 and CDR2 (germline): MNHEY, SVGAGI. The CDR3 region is CASSQLSSYNEQFF. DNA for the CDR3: TGTGCCAGCAGCCAACTTAGCTCCTACAATGAGCAGTTCTTC.

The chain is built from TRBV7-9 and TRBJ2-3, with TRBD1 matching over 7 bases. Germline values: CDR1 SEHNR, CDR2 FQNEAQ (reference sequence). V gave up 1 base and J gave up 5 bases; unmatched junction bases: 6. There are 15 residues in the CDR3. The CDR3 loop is CASSLGQGVKDTQYF. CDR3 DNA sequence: TGTGCCAGCAGCTTAGGTCAGGGGGTGAAAGATACGCAGTATTTT.

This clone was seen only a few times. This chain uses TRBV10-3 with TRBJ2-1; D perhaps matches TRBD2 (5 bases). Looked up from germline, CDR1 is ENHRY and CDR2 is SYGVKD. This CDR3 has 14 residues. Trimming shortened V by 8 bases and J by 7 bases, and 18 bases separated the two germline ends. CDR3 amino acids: CAIWAGQSGNEQFF. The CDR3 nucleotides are TGTGCCATCTGGGCGGGCCAGTCTGGGAATGAGCAGTTCTTC.

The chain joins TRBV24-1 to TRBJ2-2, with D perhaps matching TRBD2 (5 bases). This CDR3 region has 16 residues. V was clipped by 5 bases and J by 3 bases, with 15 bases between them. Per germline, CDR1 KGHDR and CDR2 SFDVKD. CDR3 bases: TGTGCCACCAGTGCCACACAGTTCGGGGACACCGGGGAGCTGTTTTTT. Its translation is CATSATQFGDTGELFF.

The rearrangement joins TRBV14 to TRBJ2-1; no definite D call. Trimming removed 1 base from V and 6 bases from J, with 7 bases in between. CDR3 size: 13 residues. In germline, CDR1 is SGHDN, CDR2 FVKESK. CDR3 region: CASSQAAGNEQFF. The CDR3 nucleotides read TGTGCCAGCAGCCAAGCAGCAGGCAATGAGCAGTTCTTC.

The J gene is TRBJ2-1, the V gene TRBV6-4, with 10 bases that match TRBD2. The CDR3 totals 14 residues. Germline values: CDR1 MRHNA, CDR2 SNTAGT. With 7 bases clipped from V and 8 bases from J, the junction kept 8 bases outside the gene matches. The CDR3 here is CASKKREGPYEQFF. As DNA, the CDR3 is TGTGCCAGCAAGAAGCGGGAGGGCCCATATGAGCAGTTCTTC.

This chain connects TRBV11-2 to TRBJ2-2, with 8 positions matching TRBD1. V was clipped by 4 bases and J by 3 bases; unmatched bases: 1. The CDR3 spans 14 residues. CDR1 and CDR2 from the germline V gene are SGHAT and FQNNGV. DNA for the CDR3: TGTGCCAGCAGCTGGGGACAGGACACCGGGGAGCTGTTTTTT. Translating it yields CASSWGQDTGELFF.

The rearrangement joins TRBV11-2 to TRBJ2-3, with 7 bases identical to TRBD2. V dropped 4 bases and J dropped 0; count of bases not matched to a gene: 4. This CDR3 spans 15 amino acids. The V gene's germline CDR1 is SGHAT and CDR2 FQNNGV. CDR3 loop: CASSSSGGSTDTQYF. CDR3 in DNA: TGTGCCAGCAGCTCTAGCGGAGGGAGCACAGATACGCAGTATTTT.

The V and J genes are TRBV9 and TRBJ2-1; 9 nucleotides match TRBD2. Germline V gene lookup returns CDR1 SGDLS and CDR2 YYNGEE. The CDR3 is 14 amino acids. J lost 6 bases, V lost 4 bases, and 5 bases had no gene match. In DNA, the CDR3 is TGTGCCAGCAGCCTAAGCGGGGGGTCCAATGAGCAGTTCTTC. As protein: CASSLSGGSNEQFF.

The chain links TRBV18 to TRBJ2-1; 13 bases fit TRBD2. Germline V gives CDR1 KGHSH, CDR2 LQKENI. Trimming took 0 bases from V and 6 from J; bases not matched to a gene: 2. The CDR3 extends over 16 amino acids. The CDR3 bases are TGTGCCAGCTCACCACCGACTAGCGGGGGGTCCAATGAGCAGTTCTTC. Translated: CASSPPTSGGSNEQFF.

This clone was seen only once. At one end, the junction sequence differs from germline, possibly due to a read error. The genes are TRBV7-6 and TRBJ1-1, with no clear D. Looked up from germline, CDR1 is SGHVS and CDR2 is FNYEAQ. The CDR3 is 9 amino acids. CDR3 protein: CASNNEAFF. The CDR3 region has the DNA TGTGCCAGCAACAATGAAGCTTTCTTT.

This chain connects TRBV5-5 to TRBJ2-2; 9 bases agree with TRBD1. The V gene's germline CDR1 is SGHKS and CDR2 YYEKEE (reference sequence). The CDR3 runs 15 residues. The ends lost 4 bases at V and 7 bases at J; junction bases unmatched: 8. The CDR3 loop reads CASSPNRGRVGELFF. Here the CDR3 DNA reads TGTGCCAGCAGCCCAAACAGGGGGCGCGTCGGGGAGCTGTTTTTT. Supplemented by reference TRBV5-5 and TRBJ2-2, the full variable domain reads DAGVTQSPTHLIKTRGQQVTLRCSPISGHKSVSWYQQVLGQGPQFIFQYYEKEERGRGNFPDRFSARQFPNYSSELNVNALLLGDSALYLCASSPNRGRVGELFFGEGSRLTVL.

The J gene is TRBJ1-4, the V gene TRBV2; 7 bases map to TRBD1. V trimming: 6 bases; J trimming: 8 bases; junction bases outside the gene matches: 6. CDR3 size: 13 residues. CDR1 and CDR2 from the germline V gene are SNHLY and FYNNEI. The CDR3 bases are TGTGCCAGCAGCCGGGACAGAGACGAAAAACTGTTTTTT. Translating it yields CASSRDRDEKLFF.

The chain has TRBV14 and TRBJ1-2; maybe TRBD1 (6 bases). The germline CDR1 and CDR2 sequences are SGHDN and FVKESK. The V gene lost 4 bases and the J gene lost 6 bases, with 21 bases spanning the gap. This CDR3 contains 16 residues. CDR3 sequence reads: CASSPRPWGHADGYTF. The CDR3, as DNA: TGTGCCAGCAGCCCCCGACCGTGGGGACACGCGGATGGCTACACCTTC.

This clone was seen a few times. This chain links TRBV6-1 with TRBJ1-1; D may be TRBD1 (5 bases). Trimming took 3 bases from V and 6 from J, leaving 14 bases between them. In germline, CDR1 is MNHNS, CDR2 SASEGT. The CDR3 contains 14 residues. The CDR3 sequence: CASSDGGDRAEAFF. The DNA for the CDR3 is TGTGCCAGCAGTGATGGGGGGGATCGGGCTGAAGCTTTCTTT.